This T cell receptor (beta chain) was recovered during a study of CD8+ T cells in alopecia areata. With 5 bases clipped from V and 7 bases from J, the junction kept 10 bases outside the gene matches. The CDR3 is 14 amino acids. Germline V gene sequence: CDR1 MNHNY, CDR2 SVGAGI (reference sequence). Sequencing relied on a cDNA template that was reverse transcribed from extracted RNA. Method: immunoSEQ multiplex PCR; TCRdb's copy keeps in-frame clones and lacks some. The repertoire holds under 250,000 clones, with 50% to 60% as singletons. The rearrangement uses TRBV6-6 and TRBJ1-2; TRBD1 agrees at 7 bases. The TCR comes from a human donor with alopecia areata. Sequenced here: CD4+ T cells sorted from blood, sampled at week 0. CDR3 coding DNA: TGTGCCAGCAGTAGACAGGGTGCCCAGGCTGGCTACACCTTC. Encoded protein: CASSRQGAQAGYTF.